These 21 T cell receptor beta chains share one sample of origin, sequenced in a study of cytomegalovirus exposure and HLA in healthy donors. Clones were read by immunoSEQ multiplex PCR, and TCRdb kept only the in-frame ones, dropping some. This sample has about 170,000 clones, with around 92% found just once. The sequenced sample was PBMCs. Receptors originate from a young woman in good health and CMV-seropositive.

The chain joins TRBV5-1 to TRBJ2-1; D is unclear. Trimming took off 1 base at V and 0 bases at J, with 14 bases between the two ends. Germline CDR1 SGHRS, CDR2 YFSETQ. The CDR3 has 17 amino acids. The CDR3 reads CASSLFIWASSYNEQFF. The DNA of the CDR3 is TGCGCCAGCAGCTTGTTTATCTGGGCAAGCTCCTACAATGAGCAGTTCTTC.

The J gene is TRBJ2-2, the V gene TRBV19, with 7 bases aligning to TRBD2. V gave up 0 bases and J gave up 1 base; unmatched junction bases: 5. The length of the CDR3 is 17 residues. Germline CDR1 and CDR2: LNHDA and SQIVND (reference sequence). The CDR3 DNA reads TGTGCCAGTAGTATAGACCTACTAGCGATGAACACCGGGGAGCTGTTTTTT. This translates into CASSIDLLAMNTGELFF.

This rearrangement joins TRBV18 to TRBJ1-1; 7 bases line up with TRBD1. The CDR3 contains 15 residues. V dropped 8 bases and J dropped 5; count of bases not matched to a gene: 14. Looked up from germline, CDR1 is KGHSH and CDR2 is LQKENI. The CDR3 protein is CASRGITTGITEAFF. CDR3 bases: TGTGCCAGCCGGGGGATTACGACAGGGATAACTGAAGCTTTCTTT.

CDR3 region: CASSRRAEGQPQHF. The CDR3 DNA sequence: TGTGCCAGTAGTAGACGGGCCGAGGGTCAGCCCCAGCATTTT. This chain links TRBV19 with TRBJ1-5; D uncertain. V lost 4 bases to trimming and J lost 6 bases, with 13 bases between them. The CDR3 is 14 amino acids. Germline V gene lookup returns CDR1 LNHDA and CDR2 SQIVND (reference sequence).

The chain has TRBV28 and TRBJ1-5; D remains unclear. This CDR3 contains 13 residues. V was shortened by 6 bases and J by 9 bases, with 15 bases between the two germline ends. Germline V lookup: CDR1 MDHEN, CDR2 SYDVKM. CDR3 region: CASSTTQSLPQHF. The CDR3 DNA follows: TGTGCCAGCAGCACTACCCAATCATTGCCCCAGCATTTT.

This chain joins TRBV6-5 and TRBJ1-1; 9 nucleotides line up with TRBD1. With 6 bases clipped from V and 2 bases from J, the junction kept 4 bases outside the gene matches. The CDR3 has 14 amino acids. Germline lookup yields CDR1 MNHEY and CDR2 SVGAGI. Written as DNA, the CDR3 is TGTGCCAGCAGGCCACAGGGGGCCAACACTGAAGCTTTCTTT. Encoded protein: CASRPQGANTEAFF.

The rearrangement links TRBV5-1 to TRBJ1-2; D is undetermined. The V gene lost 3 bases and the J gene lost 4 bases, with 10 bases spanning the gap. The V gene's germline CDR1 is SGHRS and CDR2 YFSETQ. CDR3 length: 13 amino acids. In nucleotides, the CDR3 is TGCGCCAGCAGCTCTCCGGGAATCTATGGCTACACCTTC. Translating gives CASSSPGIYGYTF.

The rearrangement joins TRBV5-1 to TRBJ2-1; TRBD2 agrees at 9 bases. This CDR3 spans 14 amino acids. J lost 11 bases, V lost 2 bases, and 8 bases had no gene match. CDR1 SGHRS and CDR2 YFSETQ come from the germline V gene. The CDR3 here is CASSLASGNSKQFF. The CDR3 DNA reads as TGCGCCAGCAGCTTAGCTAGCGGGAACTCCAAGCAGTTCTTC.

The chain couples TRBV2 to TRBJ2-3; 9 bases map to TRBD2. This CDR3 contains 15 residues. Per the germline V gene, CDR1 is SNHLY and CDR2 is FYNNEI. V was clipped by 5 bases and J by 2 bases; unmatched bases: 5. As DNA, the CDR3 is TGTGCCAGCAGTCCCAGCGGGAGGTCCACAGATACGCAGTATTTT. The encoded protein is CASSPSGRSTDTQYF.

The J gene is TRBJ2-1, the V gene TRBV4-2; 7 bases align to TRBD2. The V and J ends lost 4 bases and 4 bases, in that order; junction bases with no gene match: 10. CDR3 length: 16 residues. Germline CDR1 LGHNA, CDR2 YNFKEQ. The CDR3 protein is CASSRQSGTKYNEQFF. CDR3 in DNA: TGTGCCAGCAGCCGCCAATCCGGGACTAAGTACAATGAGCAGTTCTTC.

This chain joins TRBV6-1 and TRBJ1-4, with 9 bases matching TRBD1. V lost 6 bases and J lost 5; bases outside the gene matches: 4. This CDR3 is built from 14 residues. Germline lookup yields CDR1 MNHNS and CDR2 SASEGT. The CDR3 DNA is TGTGCCAGCAGCCTCGGGACAGGGAATGAAAAACTGTTTTTT. Translating it yields CASSLGTGNEKLFF.

The chain uses TRBV20-1 and TRBJ2-1, with a weak D call TRBD2 (6 bases). Germline V gene data show CDR1 as DFQATT and CDR2 as SNEGSKA (reference sequence). The V end was cut by 4 bases, the J end by 9 bases, with 10 bases between. The CDR3 extends over 11 amino acids. The CDR3, as DNA: TGCAGTGCTACCCTGGGGGGTGAGCAGTTCTTC. This gives the protein CSATLGGEQFF.

The CDR3 loop is CASSLIGGSGYNEQFF. The CDR3 nucleotides are TGTGCCAGCAGCTTAATTGGTGGGAGTGGCTACAATGAGCAGTTCTTC. The V and J genes are TRBV7-2 and TRBJ2-1, with D possibly being TRBD2 (5 bases). The germline gives CDR1 SGHTA, CDR2 FQGNSA. V lost 2 bases and J 3 bases, leaving 14 bases between the germline ends. This CDR3 has 16 amino acids. Using reference TRBV7-2 and TRBJ2-1 for the parts outside the CDR3, the full variable domain is GAGVSQSPSNKVTEKGKDVELRCDPISGHTALYWYRQSLGQGLEFLIYFQGNSAPDKSGLPSDRFSAERTGGSVSTLTIQRTQQEDSAVYLCASSLIGGSGYNEQFFGPGTRLTVL.

V gene TRBV9 combines with J gene TRBJ2-2; maybe TRBD2 (5 bases). The CDR3 totals 13 residues. The V and J ends lost 7 bases and 2 bases respectively, with 9 bases between them. CDR1 and CDR2 (germline): SGDLS, YYNGEE. The CDR3 here is CASARLNTGELFF. Written as DNA, the CDR3 is TGTGCCAGCGCCCGACTAAACACCGGGGAGCTGTTTTTT.

The V call is TRBV6-1, the J call TRBJ2-7; maybe TRBD2 (6 bases). There are 11 residues in the CDR3. V was pared by 3 bases and J by 7 bases, with 7 bases between. CDR1 is MNHNS, CDR2 SASEGT, per germline. Written as DNA, the CDR3 is TGTGCCAGCAGTGAGACTAGGGAGCAGTACTTC. Protein sequence: CASSETREQYF.

This chain joins TRBV4-2 and TRBJ1-1; D is uncertain. Germline CDR1 LGHNA, CDR2 YNFKEQ. V lost 2 bases and J 4 bases, leaving 11 bases between the germline ends. CDR3 length: 14 residues. The CDR3 DNA is TGTGCCAGCAGCCAAAAGCATGAGGTCACTGAAGCTTTCTTT. It codes for CASSQKHEVTEAFF.

This chain uses TRBV5-6 with TRBJ2-3; 13 bases align to TRBD2. The CDR3 contains 16 residues. Germline CDR1 and CDR2: SGHDT and YYEEEE. V was pared by 3 bases and J by 8 bases, with 9 bases of the junction left unmatched. CDR3 sequence (DNA): TGTGCCAGCAGCTCGATACTAGCGGGAGGGCCGGGTACGCAGTATTTT. It codes for CASSSILAGGPGTQYF.

The V and J genes are TRBV4-3 and TRBJ2-2; D might be TRBD2 (5 bases). CDR3 length: 15 amino acids. Germline V CDR1 and CDR2: LGHNA, YSLEER. V lost 0 bases to trimming and J lost 4 bases, with 9 bases between them. The CDR3 loop is CASSQERTLTGELFF. The DNA of the CDR3 is TGCGCCAGCAGCCAAGAACGGACTCTCACCGGGGAGCTGTTTTTT.

The rearrangement links TRBV6-5 to TRBJ2-5; D perhaps matches TRBD2 (6 bases). The length of the CDR3 is 14 residues. Between the trimmed V and J ends, which lost 2 bases and 5 bases, there was a span of 12 bases. CDR1 MNHEY and CDR2 SVGAGI come from the germline V gene. The chain's CDR3 is CASSYRGRGETQYF. The CDR3 region has the DNA TGTGCCAGCAGTTACCGGGGGAGAGGGGAGACCCAGTACTTC.

The chain carries TRBV5-1 and TRBJ2-7, with a tentative D call TRBD2 (5 bases). Germline V CDR1 and CDR2: SGHRS, YFSETQ. V lost 2 bases, J lost 3 bases, and 15 bases lay in between. This CDR3 has 15 amino acids. CDR3 in amino acids: CASSLGRGNLYEQYF. DNA for the CDR3: TGCGCCAGCAGCTTAGGGAGAGGTAACCTCTACGAGCAGTACTTC.

The chain employs TRBV7-8 and TRBJ1-2, with 7 nucleotides matching TRBD1. The CDR3 has 14 amino acids. V gave up 5 bases and J gave up 5 bases; unmatched junction bases: 8. Looked up from germline, CDR1 is SGHVS and CDR2 is FQNEAQ. CDR3 sequence (DNA): TGTGCCAGCAGCCTTGGGACAGTCTCATATGGCTACACCTTC. Its protein product is CASSLGTVSYGYTF.